These 10 T cell receptor beta chains were all obtained from the same sample, sequenced in a study of blood T cell repertoires in COVID-19 (TCRdb year 2020). Library method: the immunoSEQ multiplex PCR assay. Drawn from immuneACCESS, this table holds only the in-frame rearrangements with V and J called that TCRdb kept. Clones are partly lost; checked studies trace under half to an unresolved V gene and leave the rest unexplained. This sample has 150,000 to 180,000 clones in its table, and about 89% of those were observed once. The ten largest account for less than 0.6% of the sample. The sample taken for sequencing was peripheral blood. These receptors were obtained from a man aged 50-60 years with acute or convalescent COVID-19.

This clone was found once. The chain links TRBV15 to TRBJ2-4; tentative D call: TRBD1 (6 bases). Germline lookup yields CDR1 LNHNV and CDR2 YYDKDF (reference sequence). The length of the CDR3 is 15 residues. V gave up 0 bases and J gave up 6 bases, with 12 bases separating them. CDR3 amino acids: CATSRDRGSGNIQYF. The CDR3 DNA is TGTGCCACCAGCAGAGACAGGGGTAGTGGAAACATTCAGTACTTC.

The rearrangement links TRBV27 to TRBJ1-1; tentatively, D is TRBD1 (5 bases). Trimming removed 0 bases from V and 3 bases from J, with 5 bases in between. The CDR3 length is 13 residues. Germline V CDR1 and CDR2: MNHEY, SMNVEV (reference sequence). The CDR3 sequence: CASSLSGDTEAFF. CDR3 DNA sequence: TGTGCCAGCAGTTTATCAGGGGACACTGAAGCTTTCTTT.

V usage is TRBV5-1 and J usage is TRBJ2-5; D remains unclear. The CDR3 contains 13 residues. CDR1 SGHRS and CDR2 YFSETQ come from the germline V gene. The germline V and J ends were trimmed by 0 bases and 5 bases, with 8 bases remaining between them. The CDR3 loop is CASSLAVFETQYF. In DNA, the CDR3 is TGCGCCAGCAGCTTGGCGGTTTTCGAGACCCAGTACTTC.

This clone showed up just once. This chain links TRBV7-9 with TRBJ2-7, with 11 bases matching TRBD1. CDR3 length: 18 residues. CDR1 is SEHNR, CDR2 FQNEAQ, per germline (reference sequence). Trimming took 5 bases from V and 2 from J; bases not matched to a gene: 14. CDR3 nucleotides: TGTGCCAGCAGCGCGGTTCGCCCACCGGGACAGGGGGCCTACGAGCAGTACTTC. Translating it yields CASSAVRPPGQGAYEQYF.

The rearrangement links TRBV25-1 to TRBJ1-2; D is unclear. The CDR3 loop spans 17 amino acids. Trimming left V 1 base short and J 4 bases short, with 19 bases between. Germline V gives CDR1 MGHDK, CDR2 SYGVNS. The CDR3 DNA sequence: TGTGCCAGCAGTGAATTGTCTTATTCACTTACGGGCTATGGCTACACCTTC. Its protein is CASSELSYSLTGYGYTF.

The chain is built from TRBV7-9 and TRBJ2-5; 7 bases fit TRBD2. The V gene's germline CDR1 is SEHNR and CDR2 FQNEAQ (reference sequence). The CDR3 length is 12 residues. With 5 bases clipped from V and 7 bases from J, the junction kept 4 bases outside the gene matches. The CDR3 reads CASSPPGGTQYF. The CDR3 region has the DNA TGTGCCAGCAGCCCACCGGGGGGGACCCAGTACTTC. The variable domain in full, with the rest retrieved from reference TRBV7-9 and TRBJ2-5, is DTGVSQNPRHKITKRGQNVTFRCDPISEHNRLYWYRQTLGQGPEFLTYFQNEAQLEKSRLLSDRFSAERPKGSFSTLEIQRTEQGDSAMYLCASSPPGGTQYFGPGTRLLVL.

On this clone: At one end, the junction sequence differs from germline, possibly due to a read error. The rearrangement links TRBV7-7 to TRBJ2-1; D is undetermined. CDR1 and CDR2 (germline): SSHAT, FNYEAQ (reference sequence). This CDR3 is built from 13 residues. CDR3 loop: CASSLNRGDEQFF. The CDR3 nucleotides are TGTGCTAGCAGCTTAAATAGAGGTGATGAGCAGTTCTTC.

This rearrangement joins TRBV24-1 to TRBJ2-3; D perhaps matches TRBD1 (6 bases). The V end lost 9 bases, the J end lost 3 bases, and 12 bases lay between the germline ends. Germline CDR1 and CDR2: KGHDR and SFDVKD. The CDR3 runs to 13 residues. This CDR3 reads CATQTQGTDTQYF. In nucleotides, the CDR3 is TGTGCCACCCAAACACAGGGAACAGATACGCAGTATTTT.

V usage is TRBV18 and J usage is TRBJ2-3; D is perhaps TRBD2 (5 bases). CDR1 KGHSH and CDR2 LQKENI come from the germline V gene. Trimming removed 3 bases from V and 6 bases from J, with 10 bases in between. This CDR3 contains 13 residues. The CDR3 loop reads CASSPPGRDTQYF. CDR3 bases: TGTGCCAGCTCACCGCCGGGAAGGGATACGCAGTATTTT.

This chain joins TRBV7-9 and TRBJ2-2, with D perhaps matching TRBD2 (5 bases). The CDR3 length is 13 residues. Germline CDR1 and CDR2: SEHNR and FQNEAQ (reference sequence). V dropped 5 bases and J dropped 4 bases, with 8 bases sitting between them. For the CDR3, the DNA is TGTGCCAGCAGCCCGGAGGTCACCGGGGAGCTGTTTTTT. It translates to CASSPEVTGELFF.